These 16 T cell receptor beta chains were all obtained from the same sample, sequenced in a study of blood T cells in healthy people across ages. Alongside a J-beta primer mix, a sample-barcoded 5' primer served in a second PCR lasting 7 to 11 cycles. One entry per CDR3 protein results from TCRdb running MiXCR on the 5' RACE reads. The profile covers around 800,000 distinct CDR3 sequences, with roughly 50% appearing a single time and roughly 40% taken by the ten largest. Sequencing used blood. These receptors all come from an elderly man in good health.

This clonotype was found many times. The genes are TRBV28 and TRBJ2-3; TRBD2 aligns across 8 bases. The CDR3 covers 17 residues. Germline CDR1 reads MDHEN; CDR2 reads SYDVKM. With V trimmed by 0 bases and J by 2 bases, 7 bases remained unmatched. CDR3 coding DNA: TGTGCCAGCAGTTTATGGACCAGCGGGGGAAACACAGATACGCAGTATTTT. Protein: CASSLWTSGGNTDTQYF.

The CDR3 bases are TGCAGTGCACAGACGGGACTAGGAACTCCGGGGGGCGAGACCCAGTACTTC. Translated, it gives CSAQTGLGTPGGETQYF. The chain recombines TRBV20-1 with TRBJ2-5, with TRBD2 matching 8 bases. J lost 5 bases, V lost 6 bases, and 20 bases had no gene match. The CDR3 consists of 17 residues. Germline V gene lookup returns CDR1 DFQATT and CDR2 SNEGSKA (reference sequence).

CDR3: CASSIGAANTEAFF. The CDR3 DNA sequence: TGTGCCAGTAGTATAGGTGCGGCGAACACTGAAGCTTTCTTT. V and J are TRBV19 and TRBJ1-1, with D unresolved. The CDR3 totals 14 residues. Trimming removed 1 base at V and 1 base at J, with 7 bases between. Per germline, CDR1 LNHDA and CDR2 SQIVND (reference sequence).

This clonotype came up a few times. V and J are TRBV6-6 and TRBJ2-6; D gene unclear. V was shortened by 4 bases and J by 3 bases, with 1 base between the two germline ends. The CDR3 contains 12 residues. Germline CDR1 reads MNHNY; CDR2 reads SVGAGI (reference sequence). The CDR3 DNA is TGTGCCAGCAGTTTTGGGGCCAACGTCCTGACTTTC. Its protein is CASSFGANVLTF.

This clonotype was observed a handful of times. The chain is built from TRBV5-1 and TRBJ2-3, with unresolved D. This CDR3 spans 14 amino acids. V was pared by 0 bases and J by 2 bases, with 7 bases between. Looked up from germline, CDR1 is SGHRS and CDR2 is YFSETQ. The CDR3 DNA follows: TGCGCCAGCAGCTTGGAACAGTACACAGATACGCAGTATTTT. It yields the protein CASSLEQYTDTQYF.

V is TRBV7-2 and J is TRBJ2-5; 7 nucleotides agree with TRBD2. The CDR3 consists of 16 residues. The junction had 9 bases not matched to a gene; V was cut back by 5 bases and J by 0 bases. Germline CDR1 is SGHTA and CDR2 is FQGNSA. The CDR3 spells CASSRRALADQETQYF. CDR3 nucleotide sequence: TGTGCCAGCAGCCGAAGGGCCCTAGCGGACCAAGAGACCCAGTACTTC.

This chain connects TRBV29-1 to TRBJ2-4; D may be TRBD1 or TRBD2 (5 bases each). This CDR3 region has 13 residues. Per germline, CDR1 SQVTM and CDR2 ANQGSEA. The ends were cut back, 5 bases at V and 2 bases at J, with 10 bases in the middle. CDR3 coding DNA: TGCAGCGTTAGAGGGGTGACCAAAAACATTCAGTACTTC. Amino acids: CSVRGVTKNIQYF.

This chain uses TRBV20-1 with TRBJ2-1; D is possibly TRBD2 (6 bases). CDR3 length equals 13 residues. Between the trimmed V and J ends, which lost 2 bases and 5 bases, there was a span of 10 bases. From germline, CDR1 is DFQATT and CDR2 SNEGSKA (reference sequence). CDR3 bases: TGCAGTGCTAGACTAGCGAAAGACAATGAGCAGTTCTTC. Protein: CSARLAKDNEQFF.

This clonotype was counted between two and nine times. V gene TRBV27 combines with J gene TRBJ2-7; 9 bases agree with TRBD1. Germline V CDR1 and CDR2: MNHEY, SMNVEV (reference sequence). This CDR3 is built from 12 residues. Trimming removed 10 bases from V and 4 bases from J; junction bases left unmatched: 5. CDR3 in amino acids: CATGQGSYEQYF. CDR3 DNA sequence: TGTGCCACGGGACAGGGATCTTACGAGCAGTACTTC.

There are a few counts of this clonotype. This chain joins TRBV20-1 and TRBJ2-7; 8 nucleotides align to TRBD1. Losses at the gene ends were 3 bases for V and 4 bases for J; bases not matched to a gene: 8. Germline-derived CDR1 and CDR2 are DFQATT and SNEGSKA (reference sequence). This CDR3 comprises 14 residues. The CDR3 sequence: CSASSRTGLYEQYF. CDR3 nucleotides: TGCAGTGCTAGCTCTCGGACAGGGTTGTACGAGCAGTACTTC.

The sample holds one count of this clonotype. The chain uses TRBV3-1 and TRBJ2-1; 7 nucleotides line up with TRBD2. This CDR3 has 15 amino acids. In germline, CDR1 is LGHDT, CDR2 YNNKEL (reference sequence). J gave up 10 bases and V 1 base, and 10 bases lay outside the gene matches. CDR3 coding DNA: TGTGCCAGCAGCCAAGCTCAGGCGGGAGTCGGGGAGCAGTTCTTC. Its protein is CASSQAQAGVGEQFF.

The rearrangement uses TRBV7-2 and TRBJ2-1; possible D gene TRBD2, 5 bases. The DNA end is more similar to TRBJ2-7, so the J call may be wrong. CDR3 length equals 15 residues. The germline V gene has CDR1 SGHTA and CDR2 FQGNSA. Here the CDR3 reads CASSPRRSSYNEQYF. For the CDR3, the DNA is TGTGCCAGCAGCCCCAGGAGGAGCTCCTACAATGAGCAGTACTTC.

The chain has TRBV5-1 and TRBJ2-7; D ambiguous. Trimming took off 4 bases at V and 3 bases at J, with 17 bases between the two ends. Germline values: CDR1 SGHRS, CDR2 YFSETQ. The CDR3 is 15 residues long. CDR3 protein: CASSPTKTGGYEQYF. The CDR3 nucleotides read TGCGCCAGCAGCCCTACCAAGACTGGTGGCTACGAGCAGTACTTC.

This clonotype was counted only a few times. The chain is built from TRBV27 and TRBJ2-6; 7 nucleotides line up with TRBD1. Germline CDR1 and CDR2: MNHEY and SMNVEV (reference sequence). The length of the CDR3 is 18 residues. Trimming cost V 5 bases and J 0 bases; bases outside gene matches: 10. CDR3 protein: CASSTRTGDSSGANVLTF. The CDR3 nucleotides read TGTGCCAGCAGTACCCGGACAGGTGATAGCTCTGGGGCCAACGTCCTGACTTTC.

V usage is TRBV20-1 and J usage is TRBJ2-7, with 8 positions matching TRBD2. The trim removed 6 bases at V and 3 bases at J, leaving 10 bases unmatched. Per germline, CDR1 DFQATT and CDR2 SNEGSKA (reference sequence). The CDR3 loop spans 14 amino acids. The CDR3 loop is CSAAGDRGGYEQYF. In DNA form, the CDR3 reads TGCAGTGCAGCCGGGGACCGGGGGGGCTACGAGCAGTACTTC.

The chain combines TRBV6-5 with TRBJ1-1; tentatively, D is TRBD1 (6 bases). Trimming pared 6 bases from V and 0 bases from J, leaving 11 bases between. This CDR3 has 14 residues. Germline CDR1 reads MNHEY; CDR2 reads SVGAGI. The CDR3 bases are TGTGCCAGCAGATTGGGGGGCCTGAACACTGAAGCTTTCTTT. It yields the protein CASRLGGLNTEAFF.